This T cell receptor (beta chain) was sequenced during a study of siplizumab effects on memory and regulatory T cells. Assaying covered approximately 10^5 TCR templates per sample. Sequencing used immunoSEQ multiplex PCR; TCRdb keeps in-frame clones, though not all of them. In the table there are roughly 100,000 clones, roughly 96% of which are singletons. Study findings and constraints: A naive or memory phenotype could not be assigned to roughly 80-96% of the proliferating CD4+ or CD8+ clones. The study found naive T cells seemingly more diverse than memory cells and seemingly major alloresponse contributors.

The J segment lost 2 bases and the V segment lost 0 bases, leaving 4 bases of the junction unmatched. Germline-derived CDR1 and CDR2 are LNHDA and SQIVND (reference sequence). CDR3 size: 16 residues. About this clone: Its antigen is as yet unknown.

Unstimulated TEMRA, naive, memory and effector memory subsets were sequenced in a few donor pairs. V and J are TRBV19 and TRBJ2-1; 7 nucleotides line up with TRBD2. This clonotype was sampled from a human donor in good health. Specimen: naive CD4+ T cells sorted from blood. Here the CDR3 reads CASSIDHSGPYNEQFF. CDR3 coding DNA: TGTGCCAGTAGTATAGATCATAGCGGGCCCTACAATGAGCAGTTCTTC.